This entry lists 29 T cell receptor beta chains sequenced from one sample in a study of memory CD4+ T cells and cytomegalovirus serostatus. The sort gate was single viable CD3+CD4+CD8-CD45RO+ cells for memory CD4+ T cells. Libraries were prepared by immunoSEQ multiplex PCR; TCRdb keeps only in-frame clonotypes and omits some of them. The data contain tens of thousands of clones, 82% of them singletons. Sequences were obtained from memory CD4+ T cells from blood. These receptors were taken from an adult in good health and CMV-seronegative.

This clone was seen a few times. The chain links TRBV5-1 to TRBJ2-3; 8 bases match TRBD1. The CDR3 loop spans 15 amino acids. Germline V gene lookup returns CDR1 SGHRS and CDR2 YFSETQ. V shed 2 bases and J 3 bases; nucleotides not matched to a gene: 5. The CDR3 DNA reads TGCGCCAGCAGCTTCGGACAGGGAGTAACAGATACGCAGTATTTT. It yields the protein CASSFGQGVTDTQYF.

CDR3 region: CASSRRGTATYEQYF. For the CDR3, the DNA is TGTGCCAGCAGTCGCCGGGGGACTGCTACCTACGAGCAGTACTTC. This rearrangement joins TRBV6-1 to TRBJ2-7, with D maybe TRBD2 (6 bases). CDR3 length: 15 residues. V lost 5 bases to trimming and J lost 2 bases, with 16 bases between them. CDR1 is MNHNS and CDR2 is SASEGT in the germline V gene.

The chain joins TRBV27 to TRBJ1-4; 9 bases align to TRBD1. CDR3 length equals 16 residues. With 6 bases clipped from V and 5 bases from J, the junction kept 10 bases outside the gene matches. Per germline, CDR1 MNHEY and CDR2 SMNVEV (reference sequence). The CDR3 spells CASSPMSGTGNEKLFF. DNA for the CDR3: TGTGCCAGCAGCCCTATGTCCGGGACAGGGAATGAAAAACTGTTTTTT.

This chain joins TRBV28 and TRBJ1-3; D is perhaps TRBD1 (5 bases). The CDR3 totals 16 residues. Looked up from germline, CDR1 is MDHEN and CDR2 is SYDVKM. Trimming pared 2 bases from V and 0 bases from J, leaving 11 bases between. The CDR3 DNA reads TGTGCCAGCAGTTTACCCGGACATCCCTCTGGAAACACCATATATTTT. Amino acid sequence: CASSLPGHPSGNTIYF.

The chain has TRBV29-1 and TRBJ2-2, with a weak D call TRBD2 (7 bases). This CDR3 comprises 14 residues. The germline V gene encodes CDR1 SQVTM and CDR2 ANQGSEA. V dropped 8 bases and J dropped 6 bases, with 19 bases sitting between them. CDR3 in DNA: TGCAGCCACTCGGGGGGCTCGGGCGCCGGGGAGCTGTTTTTT. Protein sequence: CSHSGGSGAGELFF.

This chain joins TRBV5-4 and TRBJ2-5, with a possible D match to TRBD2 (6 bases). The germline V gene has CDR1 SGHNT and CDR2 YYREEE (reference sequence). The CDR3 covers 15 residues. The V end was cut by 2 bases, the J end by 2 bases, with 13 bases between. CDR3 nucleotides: TGTGCCAGCAGCTTCTCGGGGGTTGCTCAAGAGACCCAGTACTTC. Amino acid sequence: CASSFSGVAQETQYF.

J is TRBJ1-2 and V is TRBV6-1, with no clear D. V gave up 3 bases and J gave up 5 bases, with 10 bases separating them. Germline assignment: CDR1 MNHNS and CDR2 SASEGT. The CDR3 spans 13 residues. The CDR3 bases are TGTGCCAGCAGTGAGGGCAGAGCTTATGGCTACACCTTC. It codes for CASSEGRAYGYTF.

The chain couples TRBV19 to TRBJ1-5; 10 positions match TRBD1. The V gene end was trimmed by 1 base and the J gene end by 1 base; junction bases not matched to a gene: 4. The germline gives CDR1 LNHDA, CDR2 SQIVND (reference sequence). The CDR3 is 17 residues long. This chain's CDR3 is CASSIGQGAISNQPQHF. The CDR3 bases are TGTGCCAGTAGTATAGGACAGGGGGCAATAAGCAATCAGCCCCAGCATTTT.

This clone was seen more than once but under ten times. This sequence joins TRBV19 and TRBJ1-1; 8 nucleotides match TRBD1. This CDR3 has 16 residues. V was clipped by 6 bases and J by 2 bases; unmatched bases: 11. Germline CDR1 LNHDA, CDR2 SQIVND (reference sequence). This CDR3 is CASRGGQGHPNTEAFF. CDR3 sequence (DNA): TGTGCCAGTAGGGGCGGACAGGGACACCCAAACACTGAAGCTTTCTTT. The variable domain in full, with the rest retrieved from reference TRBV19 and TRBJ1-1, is DGGITQSPKYLFRKEGQNVTLSCEQNLNHDAMYWYRQDPGQGLRLIYYSQIVNDFQKGDIAEGYSVSREKKESFPLTVTSAQKNPTAFYLCASRGGQGHPNTEAFFGQGTRLTVV.

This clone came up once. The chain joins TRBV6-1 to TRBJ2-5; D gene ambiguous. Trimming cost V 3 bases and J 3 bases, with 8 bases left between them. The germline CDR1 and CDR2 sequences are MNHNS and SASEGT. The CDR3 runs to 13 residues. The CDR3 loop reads CASSEIRKETQYF. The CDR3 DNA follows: TGTGCCAGCAGTGAGATCAGAAAAGAGACCCAGTACTTC.

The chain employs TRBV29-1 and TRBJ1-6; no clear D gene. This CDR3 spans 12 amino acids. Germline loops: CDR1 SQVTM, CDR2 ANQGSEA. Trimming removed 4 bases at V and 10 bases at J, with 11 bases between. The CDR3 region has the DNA TGCAGCGTTGGAGGTGGAGGGTCACCCCTCCACTTT. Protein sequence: CSVGGGGSPLHF.

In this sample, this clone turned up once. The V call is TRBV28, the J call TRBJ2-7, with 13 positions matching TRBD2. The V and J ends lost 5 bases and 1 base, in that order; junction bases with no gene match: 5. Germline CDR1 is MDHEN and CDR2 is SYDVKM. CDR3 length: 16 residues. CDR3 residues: CASSRTSGGASYEQYF. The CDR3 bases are TGTGCCAGCAGTAGAACTAGCGGGGGGGCTTCCTACGAGCAGTACTTC.

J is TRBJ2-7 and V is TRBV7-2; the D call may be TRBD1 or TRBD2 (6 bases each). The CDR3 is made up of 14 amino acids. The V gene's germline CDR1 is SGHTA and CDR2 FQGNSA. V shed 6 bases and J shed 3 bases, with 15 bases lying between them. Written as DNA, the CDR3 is TGTGCCAGCAGTTGGGACATGCGGGGCTACGAGCAGTACTTC. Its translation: CASSWDMRGYEQYF.

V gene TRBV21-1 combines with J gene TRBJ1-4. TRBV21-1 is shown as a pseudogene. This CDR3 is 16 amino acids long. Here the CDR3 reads CASSRRLRVTNEKLFF. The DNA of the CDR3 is TGTGCCAGCAGCAGACGTTTGAGGGTTACTAATGAAAAACTGTTTTTT.

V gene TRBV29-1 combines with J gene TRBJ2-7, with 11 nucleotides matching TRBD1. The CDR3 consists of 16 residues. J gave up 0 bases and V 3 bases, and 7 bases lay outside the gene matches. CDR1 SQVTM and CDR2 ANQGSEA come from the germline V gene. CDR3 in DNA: TGCAGCGTTGAGCTCTTCGGACAGGGGGCCTCCTACGAGCAGTACTTC. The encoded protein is CSVELFGQGASYEQYF.

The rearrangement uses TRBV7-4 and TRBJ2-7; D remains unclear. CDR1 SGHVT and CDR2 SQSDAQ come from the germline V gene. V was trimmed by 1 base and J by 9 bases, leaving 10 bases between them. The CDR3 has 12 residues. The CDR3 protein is CASSLVPERQYF. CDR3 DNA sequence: TGTGCCAGCAGCTTAGTTCCGGAACGGCAGTACTTC.

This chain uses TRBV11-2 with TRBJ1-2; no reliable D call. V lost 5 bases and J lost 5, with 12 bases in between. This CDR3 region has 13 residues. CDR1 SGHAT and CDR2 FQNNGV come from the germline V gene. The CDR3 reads CASSLDGGYGYTF. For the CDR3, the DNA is TGTGCCAGCAGCCTTGACGGAGGTTATGGCTACACCTTC.

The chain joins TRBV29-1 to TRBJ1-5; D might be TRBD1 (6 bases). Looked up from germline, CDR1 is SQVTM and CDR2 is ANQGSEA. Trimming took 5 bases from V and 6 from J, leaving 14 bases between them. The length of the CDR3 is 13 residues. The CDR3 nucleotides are TGCAGCGTTTCAGGGGAAAAGGGTCAGCCCCAGCATTTT. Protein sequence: CSVSGEKGQPQHF.

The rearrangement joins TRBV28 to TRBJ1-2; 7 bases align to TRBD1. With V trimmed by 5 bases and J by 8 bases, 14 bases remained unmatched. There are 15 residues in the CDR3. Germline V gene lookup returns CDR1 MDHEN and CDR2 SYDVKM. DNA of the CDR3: TGTGCCAGCAGTGGTGCAGGGGGGAATGAGAGAGGCTACACCTTC. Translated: CASSGAGGNERGYTF.

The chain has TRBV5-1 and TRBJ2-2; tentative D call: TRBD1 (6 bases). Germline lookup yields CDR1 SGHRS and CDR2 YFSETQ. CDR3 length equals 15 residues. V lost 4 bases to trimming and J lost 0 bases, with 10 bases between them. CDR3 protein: CASSPRQANTGELFF. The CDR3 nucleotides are TGCGCCAGCAGCCCGCGACAGGCGAACACCGGGGAGCTGTTTTTT.

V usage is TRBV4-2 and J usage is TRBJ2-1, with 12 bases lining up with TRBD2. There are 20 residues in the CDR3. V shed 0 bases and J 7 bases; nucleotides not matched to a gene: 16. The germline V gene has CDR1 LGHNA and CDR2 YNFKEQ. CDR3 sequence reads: CASSQDSTTSSGGARNEQFF. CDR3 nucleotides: TGTGCCAGCAGCCAAGATTCCACGACTTCTAGCGGGGGGGCCAGGAATGAGCAGTTCTTC.

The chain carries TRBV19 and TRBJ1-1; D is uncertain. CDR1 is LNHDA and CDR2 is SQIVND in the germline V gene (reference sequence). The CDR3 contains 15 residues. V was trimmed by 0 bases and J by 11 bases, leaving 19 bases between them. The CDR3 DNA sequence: TGTGCCAGTAGTATAGATCGGCGAAGAGTCGGAGGGGCTTTCTTT. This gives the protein CASSIDRRRVGGAFF.

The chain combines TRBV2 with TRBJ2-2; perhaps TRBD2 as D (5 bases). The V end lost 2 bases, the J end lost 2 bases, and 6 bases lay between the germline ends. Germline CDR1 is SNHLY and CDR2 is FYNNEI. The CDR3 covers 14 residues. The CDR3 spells CASSETGNTGELFF. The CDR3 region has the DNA TGTGCCAGCAGTGAAACGGGAAACACCGGGGAGCTGTTTTTT.

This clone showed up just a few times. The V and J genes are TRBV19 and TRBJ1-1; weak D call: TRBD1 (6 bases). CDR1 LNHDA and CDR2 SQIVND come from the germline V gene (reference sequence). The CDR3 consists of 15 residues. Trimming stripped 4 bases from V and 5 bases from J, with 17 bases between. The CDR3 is CASSTGGGIRTEAFF. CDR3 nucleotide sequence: TGTGCCAGTAGTACAGGAGGGGGGATCAGGACTGAAGCTTTCTTT.

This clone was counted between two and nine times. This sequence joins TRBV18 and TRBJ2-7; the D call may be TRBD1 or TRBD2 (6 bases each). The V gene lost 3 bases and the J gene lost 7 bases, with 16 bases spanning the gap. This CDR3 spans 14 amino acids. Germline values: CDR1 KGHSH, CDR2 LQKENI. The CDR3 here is CASSPPGAVEEQYF. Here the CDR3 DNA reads TGTGCCAGCTCACCCCCGGGGGCAGTGGAAGAGCAGTACTTC. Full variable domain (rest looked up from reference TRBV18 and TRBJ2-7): NAGVMQNPRHLVRRRGQEARLRCSPMKGHSHVYWYRQLPEEGLKFMVYLQKENIIDESGMPKERFSAEFPKEGPSILRIQQVVRGDSAAYFCASSPPGAVEEQYFGPGTRLTVT.

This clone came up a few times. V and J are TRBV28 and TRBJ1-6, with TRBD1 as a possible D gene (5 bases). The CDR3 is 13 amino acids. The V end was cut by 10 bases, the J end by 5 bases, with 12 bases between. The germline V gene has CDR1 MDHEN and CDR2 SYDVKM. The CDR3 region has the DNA TGTGCCATCACGGGACTTAATAATTCACCCCTCCACTTT. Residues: CAITGLNNSPLHF.

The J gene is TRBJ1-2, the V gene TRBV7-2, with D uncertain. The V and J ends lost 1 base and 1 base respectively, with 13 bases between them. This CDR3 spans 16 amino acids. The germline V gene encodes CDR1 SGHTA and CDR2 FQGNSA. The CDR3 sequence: CASSLEGSYFNYGYTF. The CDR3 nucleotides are TGTGCCAGCAGCTTAGAAGGGAGCTATTTTAACTATGGCTACACCTTC.

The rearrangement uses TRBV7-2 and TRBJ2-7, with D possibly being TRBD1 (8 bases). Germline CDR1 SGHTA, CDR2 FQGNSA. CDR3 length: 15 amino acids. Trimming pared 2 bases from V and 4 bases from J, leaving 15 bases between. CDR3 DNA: TGTGCCAGCAGCTTACAGACAGGGGAGGGGTACGAGCAGTACTTC. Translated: CASSLQTGEGYEQYF.

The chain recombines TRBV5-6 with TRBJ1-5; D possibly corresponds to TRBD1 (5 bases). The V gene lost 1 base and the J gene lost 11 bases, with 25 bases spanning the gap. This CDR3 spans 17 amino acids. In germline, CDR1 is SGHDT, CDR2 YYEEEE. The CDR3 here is CASSLTEATGVPGSQHF. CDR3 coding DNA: TGTGCCAGCAGCTTGACGGAGGCAACGGGGGTGCCGGGATCCCAGCATTTT. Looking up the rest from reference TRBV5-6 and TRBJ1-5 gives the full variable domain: DAGVTQSPTHLIKTRGQQVTLRCSPKSGHDTVSWYQQALGQGPQFIFQYYEEEERQRGNFPDRFSGHQFPNYSSELNVNALLLGDSALYLCASSLTEATGVPGSQHFGDGTRLSIL.